A single sample is the source of the 21 T cell receptor beta chains below, sequenced in a study of early T cells in non-severe SARS-CoV-2 infection. TCRdb reprocessed the 5' RACE reads via MiXCR and lists one record per CDR3 protein. The table records 70,000 or so distinct CDR3 sequences, roughly 9.1% of them present only once. The material sequenced was whole blood, taken at baseline. The origin of the receptors is an adult who was a healthcare worker with PCR-confirmed SARS-CoV-2 infection or an uninfected control (not recorded which).

This clonotype was counted between two and nine times. This chain links TRBV7-9 with TRBJ1-2; D is ambiguous. The CDR3 consists of 15 residues. Germline CDR1 reads SEHNR; CDR2 reads FQNEAQ (reference sequence). V shed 5 bases and J shed 4 bases, with 17 bases lying between them. In DNA, the CDR3 is TGTGCCAGCAGCCCCTCGCTATCCGGAAGCTATGGCTACACCTTC. The encoded protein is CASSPSLSGSYGYTF. The full variable domain, with the rest looked up from reference TRBV7-9 and TRBJ1-2, is DTGVSQNPRHKITKRGQNVTFRCDPISEHNRLYWYRQTLGQGPEFLTYFQNEAQLEKSRLLSDRFSAERPKGSFSTLEIQRTEQGDSAMYLCASSPSLSGSYGYTFGSGTRLTVV.

The chain couples TRBV27 to TRBJ2-7; 7 bases match TRBD1. The trim removed 3 bases at V and 2 bases at J, leaving 7 bases unmatched. This CDR3 region has 15 residues. Germline CDR1 and CDR2: MNHEY and SMNVEV (reference sequence). CDR3 bases: TGTGCCAGCAGTTTCTCCATCGACAGGGCCTACGAGCAGTACTTC. Its translation is CASSFSIDRAYEQYF.

This clonotype was seen at least ten times. V is TRBV7-2 and J is TRBJ1-2; D is unresolved. The CDR3 runs to 13 residues. With 10 bases removed from V and 8 bases from J, the gap between germline ends came to 20 bases. The germline gives CDR1 SGHTA, CDR2 FQGNSA. CDR3: CATAFQREYGYTF. The CDR3 nucleotides read TGTGCCACCGCCTTCCAAAGGGAATACGGCTACACCTTC.

This clonotype was seen repeatedly, ten times or more. V and J are TRBV7-9 and TRBJ2-3, with TRBD2 matching 11 bases. Trimming cost V 5 bases and J 2 bases; bases outside gene matches: 9. Per germline, CDR1 SEHNR and CDR2 FQNEAQ (reference sequence). This CDR3 comprises 17 residues. CDR3 loop: CASSPRLAGTLTDTQYF. As DNA, the CDR3 is TGTGCCAGCAGCCCAAGACTAGCGGGGACCCTCACAGATACGCAGTATTTT.

This clonotype was detected many times. This chain uses TRBV16 with TRBJ1-2; unclear D gene. Germline CDR1 reads KGHSY; CDR2 reads FQNENV. This CDR3 region has 12 residues. The V end lost 5 bases, the J end lost 2 bases, and 6 bases lay between the germline ends. The CDR3 sequence: CASSGGNYGYTF. CDR3 nucleotides: TGTGCCAGCAGCGGCGGGAACTATGGCTACACCTTC.

The chain employs TRBV12-3 or TRBV12-4 and TRBJ2-3; 12 bases are shared with TRBD2. The V and J ends lost 6 bases and 4 bases, in that order; junction bases with no gene match: 5. The CDR3 has 15 amino acids. Here the CDR3 reads CASRLRLAGADTQYF. The CDR3 DNA follows: TGTGCCAGCAGGCTACGACTAGCGGGGGCAGATACGCAGTATTTT.

This clonotype has more than one count but fewer than ten. The chain carries TRBV10-3 and TRBJ2-7, with 11 bases fitting TRBD1. The ends lost 6 bases at V and 6 bases at J; junction bases unmatched: 1. This CDR3 comprises 12 residues. From germline, CDR1 is ENHRY and CDR2 SYGVKD. CDR3 DNA: TGTGCCATCAGGGGGACAGGGGGCGAGCAGTACTTC. This encodes CAIRGTGGEQYF.

Ten or more counts support this clonotype. The chain carries TRBV9 and TRBJ1-3; 7 bases map to TRBD1. The germline V gene encodes CDR1 SGDLS and CDR2 YYNGEE. CDR3 size: 15 residues. Trimming cost V 0 bases and J 4 bases; bases outside gene matches: 4. The CDR3 region has the DNA TGTGCCAGCAGCGTAGAGGGGACAGCCGGAAACACCATATATTTT. This gives the protein CASSVEGTAGNTIYF.

The sample holds many counts of this clonotype. The rearrangement joins TRBV3-1 to TRBJ1-1, with D perhaps matching TRBD1 (5 bases). Germline V gene data show CDR1 as LGHDT and CDR2 as YNNKEL (reference sequence). The CDR3 loop spans 13 amino acids. V was trimmed by 6 bases and J by 3 bases, leaving 11 bases between them. Here the CDR3 reads CASRGDGDTEAFF. In DNA form, the CDR3 reads TGTGCCAGCAGAGGGGACGGGGACACTGAAGCTTTCTTT.

There are a few counts of this clonotype. The rearrangement links TRBV3-1 to TRBJ2-1; 7 positions agree with TRBD2. CDR1 is LGHDT, CDR2 YNNKEL, per germline (reference sequence). The CDR3 has 16 residues. V gave up 4 bases and J gave up 5 bases; unmatched junction bases: 11. In DNA form, the CDR3 reads TGTGCCAGCAGCCCGAGGGCTAGCGGACCCAACAATGAGCAGTTCTTC. Its protein product is CASSPRASGPNNEQFF.

Only one count was recorded for this clonotype. The V call is TRBV5-1, the J call TRBJ2-6, with D hard to call. The germline V gene has CDR1 SGHRS and CDR2 YFSETQ. V was trimmed by 0 bases and J by 0 bases, leaving 10 bases between them. The CDR3 runs to 17 residues. CDR3 amino acids: CASSLEVFGSGANVLTF. The CDR3 DNA sequence: TGCGCCAGCAGCTTGGAGGTGTTCGGCTCTGGGGCCAACGTCCTGACTTTC.

The rearrangement links TRBV7-9 to TRBJ1-1; D is ambiguous. Deletions cut 5 bases from V and 11 bases from J, with 15 bases between. Germline lookup yields CDR1 SEHNR and CDR2 FQNEAQ (reference sequence). CDR3 length: 12 amino acids. The CDR3 loop is CASSPTYPSAFF. In DNA, the CDR3 is TGTGCCAGCAGCCCCACATACCCTTCGGCTTTCTTT.

The chain combines TRBV2 with TRBJ2-1; 10 bases are shared with TRBD2. This CDR3 is 15 amino acids long. Trimming took 4 bases from V and 7 from J; bases not matched to a gene: 7. The germline CDR1 and CDR2 sequences are SNHLY and FYNNEI. CDR3 region: CASSGSGGGLNEQFF. CDR3 in DNA: TGTGCCAGCAGTGGGAGCGGGGGGGGCCTGAATGAGCAGTTCTTC.

This clonotype was observed a few times. The chain employs TRBV3-1 and TRBJ2-2; D not resolved. The CDR3 has 14 residues. Germline V gene sequence: CDR1 LGHDT, CDR2 YNNKEL (reference sequence). V was clipped by 4 bases and J by 3 bases, with 9 bases between them. The CDR3 here is CASSPMDYTGELFF. For the CDR3, the DNA is TGTGCCAGCAGCCCGATGGATTACACCGGGGAGCTGTTTTTT.

The rearrangement joins TRBV19 to TRBJ2-7; tentatively, D is TRBD2 (5 bases). CDR1 is LNHDA, CDR2 SQIVND, per germline (reference sequence). V was clipped by 3 bases and J by 6 bases, with 12 bases between them. The length of the CDR3 is 13 residues. CDR3 nucleotides: TGTGCCAGTAGTATCTTATCGGGGTCCGAGCAGTACTTC. It is translated as CASSILSGSEQYF.

The sample holds many counts of this clonotype. This chain joins TRBV7-9 and TRBJ1-6; maybe TRBD1 (6 bases). The V end was cut by 0 bases, the J end by 10 bases, with 10 bases between. CDR3 length: 14 residues. Germline V CDR1 and CDR2: SEHNR, FQNEAQ (reference sequence). The CDR3 DNA sequence: TGTGCCAGCAGCTTAGCGGGGGGCCGATCACCCCTCCACTTT. Its protein product is CASSLAGGRSPLHF.

This sequence joins TRBV19 and TRBJ1-4; possible D gene TRBD1, 5 bases. Trimming left V 5 bases short and J 1 base short, with 8 bases between. Germline V gives CDR1 LNHDA, CDR2 SQIVND (reference sequence). This CDR3 region has 14 residues. CDR3 in amino acids: CASSSGGTNEKLFF. The DNA for the CDR3 is TGTGCCAGTAGTTCGGGGGGAACTAATGAAAAACTGTTTTTT.

There are many counts of this clonotype. V and J are TRBV6-1 and TRBJ2-3; D could derive from TRBD1 or TRBD2 (5 bases each). This CDR3 has 15 amino acids. The germline gives CDR1 MNHNS, CDR2 SASEGT. The germline V and J ends were trimmed by 6 bases and 0 bases, with 13 bases remaining between them. The DNA for the CDR3 is TGTGCCAGCAGCCGGGACGGCCCTAGCACAGATACGCAGTATTTT. This translates into CASSRDGPSTDTQYF.

The sample holds a few counts of this clonotype. Mismatch with germline at one junction end may stem from a read error. V and J are TRBV29-1 and TRBJ1-1; TRBD1 agrees at 8 bases. This CDR3 is built from 12 residues. Germline CDR1 reads SQVTM; CDR2 reads ANQGSEA. The CDR3 spells CSVEPGGQGKRF. The CDR3 coding sequence is TGCAGCGTTGAACCTGGTGGACAGGGCAAACGATTT.

This clonotype was counted ten times or more. V and J are TRBV10-2 and TRBJ2-2; TRBD2 aligns across 9 bases. This CDR3 contains 14 residues. Germline V gives CDR1 WSHSY, CDR2 SAAADI. The trim removed 7 bases at V and 4 bases at J, leaving 4 bases unmatched. The CDR3 is CASKLAGVTGELFF. The CDR3 DNA is TGCGCCAGCAAATTAGCGGGGGTCACCGGGGAGCTGTTTTTT.

This chain uses TRBV12-3 or TRBV12-4 with TRBJ1-1; D call uncertain. With 6 bases removed from V and 1 base from J, the gap between germline ends came to 9 bases. This CDR3 has 13 amino acids. CDR3 coding DNA: TGTGCCAGCAGCCTCTGGGAGAACACTGAAGCTTTCTTT. Amino acid sequence: CASSLWENTEAFF.